The 24 T cell receptor beta chains reported below all come from one sample, sequenced in a study of T cells in Graves' hyperthyroidism and ophthalmopathy. TCR beta CDR3 regions were amplified from RNA transcripts. Primed by the HTBI set, a first-round RT-PCR was run on the TCR CDR3. TCRdb re-analysed the multiplex PCR reads in MiXCR, keeping a single row per CDR3 protein. The table shows roughly 580,000 distinct CDR3 sequences, with around 14% occurring only once. Source material: blood. These receptors came from a woman in her twenties or thirties with Graves' hyperthyroidism that later progressed to Graves' ophthalmopathy.

This clonotype was counted at least ten times. This chain uses TRBV5-1 with TRBJ1-1; TRBD1 might be the D (5 bases). The germline CDR1 and CDR2 sequences are SGHRS and YFSETQ. This CDR3 has 14 residues. Trimming took off 3 bases at V and 0 bases at J, with 9 bases between the two ends. The CDR3 region has the DNA TGCGCCAGCAGCTCCCGGGACGTGAACACTGAAGCTTTCTTT. Translated, it gives CASSSRDVNTEAFF.

The chain links TRBV18 to TRBJ2-2, with 9 bases fitting TRBD1. The V gene end was trimmed by 3 bases and the J gene end by 3 bases; junction bases not matched to a gene: 11. The CDR3 extends over 18 amino acids. Per germline, CDR1 KGHSH and CDR2 LQKENI. Here the CDR3 DNA reads TGTGCCAGCTCACCCCTTGACAGGGGGAGAAAGGACACCGGGGAGCTGTTTTTT. Its protein is CASSPLDRGRKDTGELFF.

Regarding this clonotype: At one end, the junction sequence differs from germline, possibly due to a read error. V and J are TRBV28 and TRBJ2-5; no clear D. Germline assignment: CDR1 MDHEN and CDR2 SYDVKM. CDR3 length equals 12 residues. CDR3 nucleotide sequence: TGTGCCGGCAGTTTGTTGGGCGAGACCCAGTACTTC. Translated, it gives CAGSLLGETQYF.

This clonotype has a handful of counts. The chain employs TRBV12-3 or TRBV12-4 and TRBJ2-1, with unresolved D. The CDR3 runs to 14 residues. V dropped 2 bases and J dropped 5 bases, with 10 bases sitting between them. CDR3 nucleotide sequence: TGTGCCAGCAGTTTATTAGAAGGAGACAATGAGCAGTTCTTC. Encoded protein: CASSLLEGDNEQFF.

The chain links TRBV27 to TRBJ1-4; 7 nucleotides agree with TRBD1. The CDR3 covers 17 residues. V lost 5 bases, J lost 4 bases, and 13 bases stayed unmatched. The germline gives CDR1 MNHEY, CDR2 SMNVEV (reference sequence). As DNA, the CDR3 is TGTGCCAGCAGTACAACGACAGGGCTTGAGGTTAATGAAAAACTGTTTTTT. It specifies CASSTTTGLEVNEKLFF.

This clonotype was detected many times. The chain employs TRBV27 and TRBJ1-4; possible D gene TRBD1, 6 bases. The germline V gene encodes CDR1 MNHEY and CDR2 SMNVEV (reference sequence). Trimming cost V 6 bases and J 7 bases, with 18 bases left between them. This CDR3 comprises 15 residues. DNA of the CDR3: TGTGCCAGCAGCCGGTCGGGGGGGCAGGGTGAAAAACTGTTTTTT. Translated: CASSRSGGQGEKLFF.

This clonotype has at least ten counts. The chain couples TRBV5-6 to TRBJ2-7, with a weak D call TRBD2 (6 bases). CDR3 length: 13 amino acids. CDR1 is SGHDT, CDR2 YYEEEE, per germline. Between the trimmed V and J ends, which lost 3 bases and 2 bases, there was a span of 9 bases. In nucleotides, the CDR3 is TGTGCCAGCAGCTCGACTAGTACCTACGAGCAGTACTTC. It encodes CASSSTSTYEQYF. The full variable domain, in which reference TRBV5-6 and TRBJ2-7 provide the parts outside the CDR3, is DAGVTQSPTHLIKTRGQQVTLRCSPKSGHDTVSWYQQALGQGPQFIFQYYEEEERQRGNFPDRFSGHQFPNYSSELNVNALLLGDSALYLCASSSTSTYEQYFGPGTRLTVT.

Of note for this clonotype: A much larger clone differs by one base, so this may be a read error. This rearrangement joins TRBV11-3 to TRBJ2-5; D may match TRBD1 or TRBD2 (5 bases each). Germline V lookup: CDR1 SGHNT, CDR2 YENEEA. The CDR3 spans 14 residues. The CDR3 loop is CASSQPGHGEIQYF. In DNA form, the CDR3 reads TGTGCCAGCAGTCAACCAGGGCATGGGGAGATCCAGTACTTC.

The table lists this clonotype with a few counts. A read error is possible here, since a much larger clone lies one base away. V gene TRBV20-1 combines with J gene TRBJ1-1; 7 bases line up with TRBD1. CDR3 length: 14 residues. Per the germline V gene, CDR1 is DFQATT and CDR2 is SNEGSKA (reference sequence). The CDR3 region has the DNA TGCAGTGCTAGAGATCCGGGACAGTTGTCTGAAGCTCTCTTT. This sequence encodes CSARDPGQLSEALF.

Notes on this clonotype: The germline gene is not matched at one end of the junction; a read error may be the cause. The V gene is TRBV11-3, the J gene TRBJ1-4, with D unclear. Germline V gives CDR1 SGHNT, CDR2 YENEEA. This CDR3 contains 12 residues. CDR3 amino acids: CACSFVGEKLFF. For the CDR3, the DNA is TGTGCCTGCAGCTTTGTGGGTGAAAAACTGTTTTTT.

This clonotype occurred a few times. The chain combines TRBV28 with TRBJ2-7; 9 nucleotides line up with TRBD2. Germline V gene sequence: CDR1 MDHEN, CDR2 SYDVKM. V lost 3 bases, J lost 2 bases, and 5 bases stayed unmatched. This CDR3 is 15 amino acids long. DNA of the CDR3: TGTGCCAGCAGTTTGAGACTAGCGGTAACCTACGAGCAGTACTTC. Amino acids: CASSLRLAVTYEQYF.

This clonotype was seen ten or more times. One junction end disagrees with the germline gene, perhaps due to a read error. V is TRBV7-7 and J is TRBJ2-3; 7 bases line up with TRBD2. The CDR3 consists of 15 residues. CDR1 and CDR2 from the germline V gene are SSHAT and FNYEAQ (reference sequence). The CDR3 DNA follows: TGTGCTAGCAGCAGAGGCGGGAGTAGAGCAGATACGCAGTATTTT. It codes for CASSRGGSRADTQYF. The full variable domain, completed using reference TRBV7-7 and TRBJ2-3, is GAGVSQSPRYKVTKRGQDVTLRCDPISSHATLYWYQQALGQGPEFLTYFNYEAQPDKSGLPSDRFSAERPEGSISTLTIQRTEQRDSAMYRCASSRGGSRADTQYFGPGTRLTVL.

The sample holds a few counts of this clonotype. One junction end disagrees with the germline gene, perhaps due to a read error. J is TRBJ2-1 and V is TRBV19; 9 bases are a match to TRBD1. Germline CDR1 reads LNHDA; CDR2 reads SQIVND (reference sequence). CDR3 length: 15 residues. The CDR3: CVSSIRTGEYNEQFF. Written as DNA, the CDR3 is TGTGTCAGTAGTATAAGGACAGGGGAGTACAATGAGCAGTTCTTC.

V gene TRBV29-1 combines with J gene TRBJ2-5, with D perhaps TRBD2 (6 bases). This CDR3 is built from 12 residues. Germline loops: CDR1 SQVTM, CDR2 ANQGSEA. The CDR3 nucleotides are TGCAGTTTGGGGGGAGCGAGGGAGACCCAGTACTTC. Translated: CSLGGARETQYF.

V gene TRBV18 combines with J gene TRBJ2-2, with no clear D. Germline V gives CDR1 KGHSH, CDR2 LQKENI. Trimming took off 6 bases at V and 9 bases at J, with 14 bases between the two ends. The CDR3 totals 13 residues. Here the CDR3 reads CASSPVEFRELFF. The CDR3, as DNA: TGTGCCAGCTCCCCGGTCGAGTTTCGGGAGCTGTTTTTT.

This clonotype occurred a few times. J is TRBJ2-7 and V is TRBV9; D is undetermined. Per germline, CDR1 SGDLS and CDR2 YYNGEE. Trimming removed 0 bases from V and 1 base from J, with 14 bases in between. This CDR3 region has 16 residues. CDR3 in amino acids: CASSVAGADPSYEQYF. DNA for the CDR3: TGTGCCAGCAGCGTAGCTGGAGCAGATCCTTCCTACGAGCAGTACTTC.

This clonotype was counted ten times or more. The chain employs TRBV7-2 and TRBJ2-5; 8 bases map to TRBD1. The germline V gene has CDR1 SGHTA and CDR2 FQGNSA. The CDR3 is made up of 15 amino acids. After removal of 1 base from V and 5 bases from J, the junction contained 6 bases not matched to a gene. In DNA form, the CDR3 reads TGTGCCAGCAGCTTAGGGTCAGGGGGCTGGGAGACCCAGTACTTC. This translates into CASSLGSGGWETQYF.

This clonotype was counted many times. The chain is built from TRBV6-1 and TRBJ2-3; 10 nucleotides line up with TRBD2. Trimming took 4 bases from V and 4 from J; bases not matched to a gene: 5. This CDR3 is 15 amino acids long. The germline gives CDR1 MNHNS, CDR2 SASEGT. CDR3 in DNA: TGTGCCAGCAGTGTACTAGCGGGACCCCCAGATACGCAGTATTTT. Its protein product is CASSVLAGPPDTQYF.

The table lists this clonotype with many counts. This chain uses TRBV20-1 with TRBJ2-5; 8 bases are shared with TRBD1. CDR3 size: 14 residues. Germline V lookup: CDR1 DFQATT, CDR2 SNEGSKA (reference sequence). Germline trimming cut 2 bases from V and 5 bases from J; bases unmatched to any gene: 7. CDR3 nucleotide sequence: TGCAGTGCTAGATCCCGGACAGGGATCGAGACCCAGTACTTC. Encoded protein: CSARSRTGIETQYF.

In this sample, this clonotype turned up many times. This rearrangement joins TRBV9 to TRBJ2-5; D not certain. The CDR3 sequence is 13 residues long. Trimming stripped 0 bases from V and 3 bases from J, with 6 bases between. Germline CDR1 SGDLS, CDR2 YYNGEE. The CDR3 nucleotides read TGTGCCAGCAGCGTAGTTACGGAAGAGACCCAGTACTTC. This sequence encodes CASSVVTEETQYF.

This clonotype has ten or more counts. The chain links TRBV5-1 to TRBJ2-1; 7 bases match TRBD1. V was clipped by 0 bases and J by 4 bases; unmatched bases: 7. Germline assignment: CDR1 SGHRS and CDR2 YFSETQ. The CDR3 has 16 amino acids. CDR3 sequence: CASSLGGGEWYNEQFF. The CDR3 DNA follows: TGCGCCAGCAGCTTGGGAGGGGGCGAATGGTACAATGAGCAGTTCTTC. The full variable domain, rest sourced from reference TRBV5-1 and TRBJ2-1, is KAGVTQTPRYLIKTRGQQVTLSCSPISGHRSVSWYQQTPGQGLQFLFEYFSETQRNKGNFPGRFSGRQFSNSRSEMNVSTLELGDSALYLCASSLGGGEWYNEQFFGPGTRLTVL.

This clonotype was picked up many times. The rearrangement uses TRBV12-3 or TRBV12-4 and TRBJ1-1, with 9 bases matching TRBD1. V was pared by 8 bases and J by 1 base, with 2 bases of the junction left unmatched. The CDR3 has 13 amino acids. CDR3 loop: CASQTGGNTEAFF. In DNA form, the CDR3 reads TGTGCCAGCCAGACAGGGGGGAACACTGAAGCTTTCTTT.

The genes are TRBV4-1 and TRBJ2-3; TRBD2 matches 10 bases. V was clipped by 5 bases and J by 4 bases; unmatched bases: 9. The CDR3 loop spans 16 amino acids. Germline CDR1 reads MGHRA; CDR2 reads YSYEKL. CDR3 amino acids: CASSASLAGVADTQYF. Written as DNA, the CDR3 is TGCGCCAGCAGCGCCTCGCTAGCGGGAGTCGCAGATACGCAGTATTTT.

This clonotype came up many times. V is TRBV7-2 and J is TRBJ2-1, with 7 bases aligning to TRBD1. Germline lookup yields CDR1 SGHTA and CDR2 FQGNSA. This CDR3 has 16 residues. Unmatched junction bases numbered 13, after V lost 5 bases and J lost 6 bases. CDR3 sequence (DNA): TGTGCCAGCAGCCCGTCCGGGACAGAAAGATCCAATGAGCAGTTCTTC. This sequence encodes CASSPSGTERSNEQFF.